This entry is about one T cell receptor beta chain. Its antigen remains unknown. V was pared by 0 bases and J by 6 bases, with 5 bases between. The CDR3 contains 13 residues. Per the germline V gene, CDR1 is SNHLY and CDR2 is FYNNEI. The data belong to a study of identical twins. General study points: The models gave estimates that fell short of the out-of-frame TCR alpha sharing seen in monozygotic twins. Cross-sectional statistics underpinned the conclusions; the same donors were not followed.

TCRdb reprocessed the 5' RACE reads via MiXCR and lists one record per CDR3 protein. The sample records about 690,000 distinct CDR3 sequences, 6.1% being singletons. The genes are TRBV2 and TRBJ1-4, with unresolved D. Specimen: naive T cells sorted from blood. This clonotype originated in a man between 18 and 35 years old in good health. The CDR3 region is CASSEASYEKLFF. The CDR3 DNA follows: TGTGCCAGCAGTGAAGCGTCTTATGAAAAACTGTTTTTT.